This paragraph reports one T cell receptor beta chain. Its antigen is unknown. Germline CDR1 is SGHRS and CDR2 is YFSETQ. The CDR3 is 14 residues long. V was trimmed by 1 base and J by 6 bases, leaving 11 bases between them. This record belongs to a study of cytomegalovirus exposure and HLA in healthy donors. Broader study findings: The presence/absence work took it that sequencing depth was about the same across donors. It was confirmed in vitro that a few of the CMV-associated chains were specific for CMV antigens.

In the PCR, 60 Vbeta and 13 Jbeta primers were used. Sequencing used immunoSEQ multiplex PCR; TCRdb keeps in-frame clones, though not all of them. The repertoire consists of around 160,000 clones, with approximately 62% occurring once and the leading ten covering roughly 1.4%. Healthy bone marrow donors supplied every sample. What was sequenced was PBMCs. The TCR originated in a man in his forties or fifties in good health and CMV-seronegative. The chain joins TRBV5-1 to TRBJ1-5; D unclear. CDR3 DNA sequence: TGCGCCAGCAGCTTGTGGGGAGAAGGTCAGCCCCAGCATTTT. Protein sequence: CASSLWGEGQPQHF.